This T cell receptor (beta chain) appears in the sequencing data of a study of identical twins. One entry per CDR3 protein results from TCRdb running MiXCR on the 5' RACE reads. The sample consists of under 250,000 distinct CDR3 sequences, about 12% of them appearing once. These data also formed part of another study, on yellow fever vaccine responses in identical twins.

The source material was memory (CD45RO+) T cells sorted from blood. The receptor was isolated from a woman aged 18-29 years in good health.

The CDR3 nucleotides read TGTGCCAGCAGTTCCTCCGTGAGGGACAGGGGTCGGAATGAGCAGTTCTTC. It encodes CASSSSVRDRGRNEQFF. The chain couples TRBV6-2 or TRBV6-3 to TRBJ2-1, with 10 bases that match TRBD1. The CDR3 runs to 17 residues. The V gene end was trimmed by 4 bases and the J gene end by 7 bases; junction bases not matched to a gene: 13. Germline CDR1 MNHEY, CDR2 SVGEGT.